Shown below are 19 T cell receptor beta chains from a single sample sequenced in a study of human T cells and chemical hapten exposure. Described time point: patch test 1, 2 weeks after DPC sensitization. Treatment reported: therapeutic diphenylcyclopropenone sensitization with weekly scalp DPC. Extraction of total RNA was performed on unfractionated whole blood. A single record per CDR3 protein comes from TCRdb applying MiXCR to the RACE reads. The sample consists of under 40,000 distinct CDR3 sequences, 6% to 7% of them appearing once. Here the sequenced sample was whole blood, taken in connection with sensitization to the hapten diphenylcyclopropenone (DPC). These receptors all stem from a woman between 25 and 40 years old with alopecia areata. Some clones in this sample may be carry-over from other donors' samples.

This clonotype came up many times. The CDR3 bases are TGTGCCAGCGCCGGGGGCCTGGTCGAGCAGTACTTC. It codes for CASAGGLVEQYF. This chain joins TRBV6-6 and TRBJ2-7; D is possibly TRBD1 or TRBD2 (6 bases each). V lost 8 bases and J 6 bases, leaving 14 bases between the germline ends. The CDR3 loop spans 12 amino acids. The germline gives CDR1 MNHNY, CDR2 SVGAGI (reference sequence).

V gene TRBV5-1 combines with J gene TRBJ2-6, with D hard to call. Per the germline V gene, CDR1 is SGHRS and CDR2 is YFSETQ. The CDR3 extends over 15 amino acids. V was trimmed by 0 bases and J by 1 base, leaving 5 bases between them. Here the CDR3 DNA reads TGCGCCAGCAGCTTGGATGGGTCTGGGGCCAACGTCCTGACTTTC. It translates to CASSLDGSGANVLTF.

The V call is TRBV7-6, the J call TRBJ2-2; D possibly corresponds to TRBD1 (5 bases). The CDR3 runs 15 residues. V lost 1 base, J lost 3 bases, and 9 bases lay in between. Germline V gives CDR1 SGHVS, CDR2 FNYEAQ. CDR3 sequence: CASSLGQGDTGELFF. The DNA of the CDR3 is TGTGCCAGCAGCTTAGGTCAGGGTGACACCGGGGAGCTGTTTTTT.

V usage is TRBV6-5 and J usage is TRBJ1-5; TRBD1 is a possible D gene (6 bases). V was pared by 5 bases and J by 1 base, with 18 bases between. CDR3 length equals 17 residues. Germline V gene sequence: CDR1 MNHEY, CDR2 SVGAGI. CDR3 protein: CASSLQGGGGSNQPQHF. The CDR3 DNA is TGTGCCAGCAGTCTCCAGGGTGGGGGCGGCAGCAATCAGCCCCAGCATTTT.

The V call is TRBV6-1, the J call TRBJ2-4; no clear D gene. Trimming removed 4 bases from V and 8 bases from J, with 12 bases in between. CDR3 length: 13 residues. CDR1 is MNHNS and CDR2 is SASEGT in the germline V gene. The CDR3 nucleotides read TGTGCCAGCAGTGTGGCAGGCTCGCACATTCAGTACTTC. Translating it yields CASSVAGSHIQYF.

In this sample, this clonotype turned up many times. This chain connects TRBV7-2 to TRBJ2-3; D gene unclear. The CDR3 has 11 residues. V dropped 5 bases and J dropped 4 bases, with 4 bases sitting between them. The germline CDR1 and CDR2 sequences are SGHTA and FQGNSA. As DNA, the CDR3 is TGTGCCAGCAGCGTTGCAGATACGCAGTATTTT. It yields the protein CASSVADTQYF. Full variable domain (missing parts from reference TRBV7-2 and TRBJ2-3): GAGVSQSPSNKVTEKGKDVELRCDPISGHTALYWYRQSLGQGLEFLIYFQGNSAPDKSGLPSDRFSAERTGGSVSTLTIQRTQQEDSAVYLCASSVADTQYFGPGTRLTVL.

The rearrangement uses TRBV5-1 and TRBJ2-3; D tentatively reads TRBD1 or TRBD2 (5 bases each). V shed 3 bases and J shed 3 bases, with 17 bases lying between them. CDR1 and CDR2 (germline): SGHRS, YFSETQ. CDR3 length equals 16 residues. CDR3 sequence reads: CASSSQPTGPTDTQYF. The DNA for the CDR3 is TGCGCCAGCAGCTCCCAACCCACGGGGCCGACAGATACGCAGTATTTT.

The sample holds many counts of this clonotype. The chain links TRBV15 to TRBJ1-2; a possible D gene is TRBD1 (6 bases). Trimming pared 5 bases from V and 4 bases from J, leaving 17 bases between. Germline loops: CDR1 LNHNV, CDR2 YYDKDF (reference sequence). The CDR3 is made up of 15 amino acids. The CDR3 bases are TGTGCCACCAGCGGCCGGGGGCGAGCCCTCTATGGCTACACCTTC. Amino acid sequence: CATSGRGRALYGYTF. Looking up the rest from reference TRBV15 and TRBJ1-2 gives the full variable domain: DAMVIQNPRYQVTQFGKPVTLSCSQTLNHNVMYWYQQKSSQAPKLLFHYYDKDFNNEADTPDNFQSRRPNTSFCFLDIRSPGLGDTAMYLCATSGRGRALYGYTFGSGTRLTVV.

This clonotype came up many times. The CDR3 sequence is CASSLTGGGQPQHF. The DNA of the CDR3 is TGTGCCAGCAGCCTCACAGGGGGAGGTCAGCCCCAGCATTTT. The chain is built from TRBV12-3 or TRBV12-4 and TRBJ1-5; 8 bases match TRBD1. This CDR3 has 14 amino acids. With 6 bases clipped from V and 6 bases from J, the junction kept 7 bases outside the gene matches.

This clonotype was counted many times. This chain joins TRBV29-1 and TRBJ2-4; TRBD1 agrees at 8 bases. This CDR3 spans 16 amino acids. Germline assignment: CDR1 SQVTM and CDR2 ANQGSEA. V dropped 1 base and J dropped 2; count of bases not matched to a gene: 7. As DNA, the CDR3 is TGCAGCGTTGAAGCGCTGGACAGGGATCCCAAAAACATTCAGTACTTC. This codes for CSVEALDRDPKNIQYF.

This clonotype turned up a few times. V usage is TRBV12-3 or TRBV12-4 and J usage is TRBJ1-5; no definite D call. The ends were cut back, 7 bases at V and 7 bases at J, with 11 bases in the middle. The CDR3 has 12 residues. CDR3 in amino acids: CASTSNLQPQHF. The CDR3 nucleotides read TGTGCCAGCACTTCAAATCTCCAGCCCCAGCATTTT.

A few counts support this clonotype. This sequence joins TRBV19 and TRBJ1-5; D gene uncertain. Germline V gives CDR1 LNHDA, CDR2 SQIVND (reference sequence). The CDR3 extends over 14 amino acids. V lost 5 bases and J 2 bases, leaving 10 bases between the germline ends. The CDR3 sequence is CASSSEARNQPQHF. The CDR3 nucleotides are TGTGCCAGTAGTTCTGAGGCCCGCAATCAGCCCCAGCATTTT. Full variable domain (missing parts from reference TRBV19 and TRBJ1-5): DGGITQSPKYLFRKEGQNVTLSCEQNLNHDAMYWYRQDPGQGLRLIYYSQIVNDFQKGDIAEGYSVSREKKESFPLTVTSAQKNPTAFYLCASSSEARNQPQHFGDGTRLSIL.

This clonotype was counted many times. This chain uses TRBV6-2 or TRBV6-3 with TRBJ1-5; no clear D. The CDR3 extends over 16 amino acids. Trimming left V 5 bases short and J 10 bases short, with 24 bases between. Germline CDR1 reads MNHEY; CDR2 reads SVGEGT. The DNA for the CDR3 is TGTGCCAGCAGTCTTCCAGCGGCAGTGGGAGGTCACCCCCAGCATTTT. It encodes CASSLPAAVGGHPQHF.

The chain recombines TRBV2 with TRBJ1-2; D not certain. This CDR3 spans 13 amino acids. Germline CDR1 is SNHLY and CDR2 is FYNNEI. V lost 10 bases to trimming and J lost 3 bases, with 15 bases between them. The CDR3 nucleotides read TGTGCCACCCGAGTGGGAATGGACTATGGCTACACCTTC. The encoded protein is CATRVGMDYGYTF.

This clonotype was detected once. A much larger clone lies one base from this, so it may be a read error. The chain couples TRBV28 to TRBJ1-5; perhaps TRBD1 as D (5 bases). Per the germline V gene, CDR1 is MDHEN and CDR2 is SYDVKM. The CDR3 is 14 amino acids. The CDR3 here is CASSFGRLGQPQRF. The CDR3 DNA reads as TGTGCCAGCAGTTTCGGCAGGCTGGGGCAGCCCCAGCGTTTT. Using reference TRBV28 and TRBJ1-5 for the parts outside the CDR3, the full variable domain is DVKVTQSSRYLVKRTGEKVFLECVQDMDHENMFWYRQDPGLGLRLIYFSYDVKMKEKGDIPEGYSVSREKKERFSLILESASTNQTSMYLCASSFGRLGQPQRFGDGTRLSIL.

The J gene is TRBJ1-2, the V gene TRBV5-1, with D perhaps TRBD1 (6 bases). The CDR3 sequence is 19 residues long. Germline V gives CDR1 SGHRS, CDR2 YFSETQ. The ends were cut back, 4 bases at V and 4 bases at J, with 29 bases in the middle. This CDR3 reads CASSTWGGAGGRATYGYTF. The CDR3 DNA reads TGCGCCAGCAGCACCTGGGGAGGCGCGGGGGGCCGCGCCACCTATGGCTACACCTTC.

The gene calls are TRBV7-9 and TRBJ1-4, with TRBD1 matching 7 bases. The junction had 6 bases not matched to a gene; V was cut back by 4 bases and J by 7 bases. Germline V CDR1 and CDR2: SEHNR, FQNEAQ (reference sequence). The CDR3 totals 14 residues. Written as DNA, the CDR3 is TGTGCCAGCAGCTCCGGGACAGCCGGTGAAAAACTGTTTTTT. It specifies CASSSGTAGEKLFF.

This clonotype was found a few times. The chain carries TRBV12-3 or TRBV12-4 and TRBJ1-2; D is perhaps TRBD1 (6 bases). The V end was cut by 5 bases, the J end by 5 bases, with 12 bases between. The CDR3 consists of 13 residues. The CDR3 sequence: CASSRGAGYGYTF. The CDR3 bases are TGTGCCAGCAGTCGGGGGGCAGGGTATGGCTACACCTTC.

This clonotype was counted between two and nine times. CDR3 sequence reads: CASSVRDTQYF. The CDR3 DNA is TGTGCCAGCAGTGTGAGGGATACGCAGTATTTT. The V and J genes are TRBV12-3 or TRBV12-4 and TRBJ2-3; D unclear. Trimming removed 5 bases from V and 6 bases from J, with 6 bases in between. The CDR3 extends over 11 amino acids.